The 8 T cell receptor beta chains presented below share a single source sample, sequenced in a study of cytomegalovirus exposure and HLA in healthy donors. PCR involved 60 Vbeta and 13 Jbeta primers. Assay: immunoSEQ multiplex PCR; the TCRdb copy retains only in-frame clones and omits some. Counted here are about 160,000 clones, about three quarters occurring once; the ten biggest clones make up under 9%. The sequenced material came from PBMCs. The source is a woman in her thirties or forties in good health and CMV-seropositive.

The chain links TRBV9 to TRBJ1-1, with no clear D. Germline loops: CDR1 SGDLS, CDR2 YYNGEE. Trimming took off 4 bases at V and 0 bases at J, with 10 bases between the two ends. The CDR3 is 14 amino acids. The CDR3 region has the DNA TGTGCCAGCAGCCCTCCCCCTATGAACACTGAAGCTTTCTTT. It translates to CASSPPPMNTEAFF.

The chain couples TRBV6-5 to TRBJ1-2, with 9 nucleotides matching TRBD1. The CDR3 covers 12 residues. Germline V gives CDR1 MNHEY, CDR2 SVGAGI. V gave up 6 bases and J gave up 7 bases; unmatched junction bases: 3. CDR3 sequence: CASSTGGVGYTF. The CDR3 DNA sequence: TGTGCCAGCAGCACAGGGGGCGTTGGCTACACCTTC.

This clone has only a few counts. V usage is TRBV5-4 and J usage is TRBJ1-1; possibly TRBD1 for D (6 bases). Trimming removed 0 bases at V and 3 bases at J, with 6 bases between. The CDR3 loop spans 13 amino acids. The germline V gene encodes CDR1 SGHNT and CDR2 YYREEE (reference sequence). The CDR3 sequence: CASSLDRDTEAFF. The CDR3 DNA reads TGTGCCAGCAGCTTGGACAGGGACACTGAAGCTTTCTTT.

V is TRBV10-1 and J is TRBJ1-1; weak D call: TRBD1 (6 bases). Germline V gives CDR1 WNHNN, CDR2 SYGVQD (reference sequence). The CDR3 totals 16 residues. With 4 bases removed from V and 6 bases from J, the gap between germline ends came to 21 bases. CDR3 DNA sequence: TGCGCCAGCAGTGTAGGAGCCTCGGGGGGGCAAGCTGAAGCTTTCTTT. This translates into CASSVGASGGQAEAFF.

This clone appeared once. This sequence joins TRBV9 and TRBJ1-1, with 8 bases that match TRBD1. There are 15 residues in the CDR3. Trimming cost V 1 base and J 1 base; bases outside gene matches: 3. The V gene's germline CDR1 is SGDLS and CDR2 YYNGEE. CDR3 in DNA: TGTGCCAGCAGCGTAACTGACAGGGGGAACACTGAAGCTTTCTTT. Amino acid sequence: CASSVTDRGNTEAFF.

Remarks on this clone: Its ends do not fully match the called genes, so a read error is possible. The gene calls are TRBV7-9 and TRBJ1-2; the D gene is possibly TRBD1 (5 bases). The germline V gene encodes CDR1 SEHNR and CDR2 FQNEAQ (reference sequence). There are 12 residues in the CDR3. CDR3 in DNA: TGTTCCAGCAGCTCGGGGGTTTCCCGCTACACCTTC. Its protein is CSSSSGVSRYTF.

The chain combines TRBV4-1 with TRBJ1-4; D gene ambiguous. The CDR3 extends over 15 amino acids. V lost 3 bases and J 8 bases, leaving 16 bases between the germline ends. Germline lookup yields CDR1 MGHRA and CDR2 YSYEKL. CDR3 loop: CASSQAPGFLEKLFF. In DNA form, the CDR3 reads TGCGCCAGCAGCCAGGCTCCAGGTTTTTTAGAAAAACTGTTTTTT.

The chain is built from TRBV19 and TRBJ2-1; TRBD2 matches 7 bases. Germline CDR1 and CDR2: LNHDA and SQIVND (reference sequence). There are 14 residues in the CDR3. The V segment lost 5 bases and the J segment 7 bases; nucleotides outside the gene matches: 8. The CDR3 protein is CASSSRGVRNEQFF. The DNA for the CDR3 is TGTGCCAGTAGTTCCCGGGGGGTGCGTAATGAGCAGTTCTTC. The full variable domain, rest sourced from reference TRBV19 and TRBJ2-1, is DGGITQSPKYLFRKEGQNVTLSCEQNLNHDAMYWYRQDPGQGLRLIYYSQIVNDFQKGDIAEGYSVSREKKESFPLTVTSAQKNPTAFYLCASSSRGVRNEQFFGPGTRLTVL.